The subject of this entry is one T cell receptor beta chain. These data are taken from a study of OX40 agonist ivuxolimab in advanced cancers. Study as a whole: While on treatment, patients had intravenous ivuxolimab at 0.01 to 10 mg/kg every 2 weeks. Of mixed ages from about 20 to 80 and averaging roughly 66 years, the group was about 80% male.

TCRdb's table, derived via immunoSEQ multiplex PCR, lists solely in-frame clones and lacks some. The sample holds over 80,000 clones, 75% to 95% seen once. Enrollment shut out patients with autoimmune disease history or systemic immunosuppression. Specimen: CD4+ or CD8+ T cells sorted from blood, collected in a trial of the OX40 agonist ivuxolimab. The source is an adult with an advanced solid tumor such as melanoma, head and neck, liver or kidney cancer.

DNA for the CDR3: TGTGCCAGCAGTCCTAGGACGACCTACGAGCAGTACTTC. The encoded protein is CASSPRTTYEQYF. The genes are TRBV6-5 and TRBJ2-7; unclear D gene. The germline V gene has CDR1 MNHEY and CDR2 SVGAGI. Deletions cut 5 bases from V and 2 bases from J, with 10 bases between. The length of the CDR3 is 13 residues.